This T cell receptor (beta chain) stems from a study of cytomegalovirus exposure and HLA in healthy donors (dated by TCRdb to 2017 to 2019). A note on the overall study: According to a later analysis, one platform produced both the 120 validation repertoires and the roughly 640 repertoires of the first cohort. The study aimed to test whether signatures of past pathogen exposure could be identified by cataloging public T cell receptors. Besides the first cohort of approximately 670 subjects, a separate validation cohort made up of 120 or so different subjects was used. The study combined high-throughput TCR immunosequencing, statistical association of individual TCRs with disease status, and machine learning to predict cytomegalovirus infection status. On the study overall, not on this receptor specifically: A later analysis lacked HLA typing for the validation cohort, so it scored co-occurrence in that cohort across all 110 or so repertoires. In vitro tests confirmed that three of the cytomegalovirus-associated TCR beta chains recognize cytomegalovirus antigens. The study listed 170 or so TCR beta chains as associated with cytomegalovirus. The classifier was reported to diagnose cytomegalovirus status with high specificity and sensitivity in both the original cohort and the validation cohort. Most TCR sequences were observed very rarely across donors, whereas some public TCRs were present in many individuals. It was suggested by the authors that the approach could potentially be generalized to other disease states and immunological phenotypes. In a later analysis, TCRs clustered in the first cohort were found to also tend to co-occur in the 120 validation repertoires, with approximately 95% of cluster scores above 0.

As regards this clone: The target of this receptor is not known. Base qualities were left out, and no much larger clone turns up one base away.

The donors belonged to the validation cohort of over a hundred subjects, which was separate from the roughly 670-subject first cohort. The protocol used for the library was the immunoSEQ multiplex PCR assay. Per the original workflow: A statistical classification framework was built for diagnosing cytomegalovirus status from the catalog of TCR beta chain sequences. Not all clones reach the TCRdb copy of this immuneACCESS table, which keeps in-frame sequences only. Checked studies attribute under half of the gap to unresolved V genes and leave the rest unexplained. Clone size and V and J calls were adopted from that table, with D and trimming inferred from the DNA. Across this sample there are roughly 280,000 clones, with approximately 83% seen only once. The top ten hold 1% of the sample. Sequenced sample: PBMCs. The receptor's source is a woman younger than 35 in good health and CMV-seronegative.

DNA sequence: TGTGCCAGCATGAGGGGGAGCAAGCAGTTCTTC. This gives the protein CASMRGSKQFF. The V gene is TRBV6-5 and the J gene is TRBJ2-1; a weak D assignment points to TRBD1 (6 bases agree). The CDR3 goes from the cysteine to the phenylalanine over 11 residues. Only the CDR3 DNA is retained, 33 bases long and in frame from the first base. The germline V gene gives CDR1 as MNHEY and CDR2 as SVGAGI. Between the V and J ends, shortened by 7 bases and 11 bases respectively, the junction contains 12 bases.